These T cell receptor beta chains were read from a single sample in a study of CD4+ T cells in melanoma. Measured with immunoSEQ multiplex PCR; TCRdb has only the in-frame clones, and not every one. This table has 10,000 or so clones, 78% appearing once. The sequenced material came from cells from a culture (not recorded whether cultured in vitro). The receptors here all came from a human donor with melanoma. CDR3s include the opening cysteine and the closing phenylalanine or tryptophan. A D gene is named only where the DNA matches it firmly. Not all rows give a size; the values are once, few, many and, for expanded clones, a class.

cdr3_length	clone_size	d_call	j_call	v_call	cdr3_nt	cdr3_aa
15	-	-	TRBJ2-3	TRBV5-1	TGCGCCAGCAGCTTGGAACCGATGACTCCAGATACGCAGTATTTT	CASSLEPMTPDTQYF
15	-	TRBD2	TRBJ2-2	TRBV5-1	TGCGCCAGCAGCTCAACTAGCGGTTATGGCGGGGAGCTGTTTTTT	CASSSTSGYGGELFF
12	-	-	TRBJ1-4	TRBV29-1	TGCAGCGTCAGGGGCGCTAATGAAAAACTGTTTTTT	CSVRGANEKLFF
16	-	-	TRBJ1-5	TRBV19	TGTGCCAGTATACTTAGCGACAGAATATCTAATCAGCCCCAGCATTTT	CASILSDRISNQPQHF
14	-	TRBD2	TRBJ2-7	TRBV27	TGTGCCAGCAGTTTGACTAGCGGGGCCCCCGAGCAGTACTTC	CASSLTSGAPEQYF
14	-	-	TRBJ2-7	TRBV9	TGTGCCAGCAGCGTAGGGAGGGCGCCATACGAGCAGTACTTC	CASSVGRAPYEQYF
15	-	-	TRBJ1-2	TRBV13	TGTGCCAGCAGCAAAAGGACAGATTTAAACTATGGCTACACCTTC	CASSKRTDLNYGYTF
14	-	-	TRBJ1-1	TRBV6-1	TGTGCCAGCAGTGAATGGGGGGCCTGGACTGAAGCTTTCTTT	CASSEWGAWTEAFF
16	-	-	TRBJ2-1	TRBV7-3	TGTGCCAGCAGCCCAAAGGGTATCGGGGGAATAGAAGAGCAGTTCTTC	CASSPKGIGGIEEQFF
13	-	TRBD1	TRBJ1-3	TRBV30	TGTGCCTGGAGCCAGCAGGGGGCAAACACCATATATTTT	CAWSQQGANTIYF
15	-	TRBD2	TRBJ2-7	TRBV5-1	TGCGCCAGCAGCTTGGCCGCTAGCGGCTCCTACGAGCAGTACTTC	CASSLAASGSYEQYF
15	-	-	TRBJ2-3	TRBV7-9	TGTGCCAGCGGCCTAGGGAGTCAGCGCACAGATACGCAGTATTTT	CASGLGSQRTDTQYF
13	-	-	TRBJ2-7	TRBV30	TGTGCCTGGAGTGTACGTGGCCTTTCCGAGCAGTACTTC	CAWSVRGLSEQYF
15	-	TRBD2	TRBJ2-3	TRBV18	TGTGCCAGCTCACCAACGCGGGGGGACACAGATACGCAGTATTTT	CASSPTRGDTDTQYF
14	-	-	TRBJ2-2	TRBV18	TGTGCCAGCTCACCCCTAGCGCCCACCGGGGAGCTGTTTTTT	CASSPLAPTGELFF
15	-	TRBD1	TRBJ1-1	TRBV5-1	TGCGCCAGCAGCTTGGGGACAGGGGTTGGCACTGAAGCTTTCTTT	CASSLGTGVGTEAFF
13	-	-	TRBJ1-1	TRBV12-3/TRBV12-4	TGTGCCAGCAGTTTGCGGAGGAACACTGAAGCTTTCTTT	CASSLRRNTEAFF
15	-	-	TRBJ2-7	TRBV4-1	TGCGCCAGCAGTCTAACATGGGCCCTCAATTACGAGCAGTACTTC	CASSLTWALNYEQYF
14	-	-	TRBJ1-1	TRBV4-2	TGTGCCAGCAGCCAAGATCCCCATGGCACTGAAGCTTTCTTT	CASSQDPHGTEAFF
13	-	-	TRBJ1-4	TRBV7-9	TGTGCCAGCAGCTTCGGCAGGCTGGAAAAACTGTTTTTT	CASSFGRLEKLFF
14	-	-	TRBJ2-3	TRBV27	TGTGCCCAGGGGGCTAGCGGGGTTGCAGATACGCAGTATTTT	CAQGASGVADTQYF
13	-	-	TRBJ2-2	TRBV4-2	TGTGCCAGCAGCCGCGCAAACACCGGGGAGCTGTTTTTT	CASSRANTGELFF
15	-	-	TRBJ1-1	TRBV7-3	TGTGCCAGCAGCTTAACCAATCAGGTGAACACTGAAGCTTTCTTT	CASSLTNQVNTEAFF
14	-	-	TRBJ1-4	TRBV7-9	TGTGCCAGCAGCCGACATTCAACTAATGAAAAACTGTTTTTT	CASSRHSTNEKLFF
16	-	TRBD1	TRBJ1-1	TRBV19	TGTGCCAGTAGTATCGGACAGGGGGCAAGGGGCACTGAAGCTTTCTTT	CASSIGQGARGTEAFF
18	-	TRBD1	TRBJ2-5	TRBV4-1	TGCGCCAGCAGCCCGTATTCCGGGACAGCCGAGGAGTTAGAGACCCAGTACTTC	CASSPYSGTAEELETQYF
17	once	TRBD1	TRBJ1-2	TRBV28	TGTGCCAGCAGCCCCGATAGTACGGGACAGGCGCTGTTTGGCTACACCTTC	CASSPDSTGQALFGYTF